The clone carrying this T cell receptor beta chain has a count of ten or more. This entry is derived from a study of neurological immune-mediated disorders. One entry per CDR3 protein results from TCRdb running MiXCR on the 5' RACE reads. The sample gives 80,000 to 100,000 distinct CDR3 sequences, 3.5% of which show up once; approximately 2.9% is in the top ten. Trimming at V came to 5 bases and at J to 5 bases, leaving 8 bases not matched to a gene. Germline CDR1 reads MNHEY; CDR2 reads SVGEGT. This CDR3 has 14 residues. Material: PBMCs. The genes are TRBV6-2 or TRBV6-3 and TRBJ1-1, with TRBD1 matching over 7 bases. The TCR originated in a woman aged 45-59 years with multiple sclerosis. CDR3 DNA sequence: TGTGCCAGCAGTCGAGGGGGCGCCAGGACTGAAGCTTTCTTT. It specifies CASSRGGARTEAFF.